This TCR beta chain was captured in a study of shared clonotypes between healthy human individuals. Germline CDR1 reads SGHVS; CDR2 reads FQNEAQ. The CDR3 covers 16 residues. J gave up 3 bases and V 0 bases, and 2 bases lay outside the gene matches. Researchers divided each subset's genomic DNA evenly across several immunoSEQ plates. The repertoire was sequenced with immunoSEQ multiplex PCR; TCRdb's copy has only in-frame clones and lacks some. The sample holds about 2 million clones, over 85% seen once. The authors divided CD4+ cells into CD45RA+ naive and CD45RA-negative memory subsets. The V and J genes are TRBV7-8 and TRBJ2-1; TRBD2 matches 10 bases. The clonotype originates from a man aged 18 to 30 in good health. Sequenced: naive CD4+ T cells sorted from blood. Subset defined: CD45RA+ positively selected. Written as DNA, the CDR3 is TGTGCCAGCAGCTTAGCCTCTAGCGGGGGCTACAATGAGCAGTTCTTC. It is translated as CASSLASSGGYNEQFF.